The next 9 T cell receptor beta chains were all read from a single sample in a study of cytomegalovirus exposure and HLA in healthy donors. This PCR relied on a set of 60 Vbeta primers and 13 Jbeta primers. TCRdb keeps only in-frame clones here, not all; method: immunoSEQ multiplex PCR. Here the sample spans 57,000 or so clones, roughly 70% being singletons. The sequenced material came from PBMCs. The receptors originated from a woman in her fifties or sixties in good health and CMV-seropositive.

The gene calls are TRBV5-4 and TRBJ2-3; TRBD1 is a possible D gene (6 bases). Germline lookup yields CDR1 SGHNT and CDR2 YYREEE (reference sequence). V was trimmed by 0 bases and J by 2 bases, leaving 10 bases between them. CDR3 size: 15 residues. CDR3 sequence: CASSLGTGNTDTQYF. CDR3 sequence (DNA): TGTGCCAGCAGCTTGGGAACAGGGAACACAGATACGCAGTATTTT.

V gene TRBV5-1 combines with J gene TRBJ2-5; D is possibly TRBD1 (6 bases). The last part of the DNA fits TRBJ2-7 better; the J call may be wrong. Germline values: CDR1 SGHRS, CDR2 YFSETQ. The CDR3 is 14 residues long. In DNA form, the CDR3 reads TGCGCCAGCAGCTGGACAGTCGCTGCGAACGAGCAGTACTTC. Translated: CASSWTVAANEQYF.

The rearrangement links TRBV10-3 to TRBJ1-2; possible D gene TRBD1, 5 bases. The CDR3 covers 14 residues. Trimming shortened V by 5 bases and J by 13 bases, and 23 bases separated the two germline ends. CDR1 and CDR2 from the germline V gene are ENHRY and SYGVKD. CDR3 coding DNA: TGTGCCATCAGTCCCCCCCTCGGGGGAGCTGGGTCCACCTTC. It encodes CAISPPLGGAGSTF.

This clone has a handful of counts. Sequence at one end of the junction differs from germline and may be a read error. The chain joins TRBV7-9 to TRBJ1-1, with 7 bases aligning to TRBD1. The germline gives CDR1 SEHNR, CDR2 FQNEAQ (reference sequence). The CDR3 runs 16 residues. The CDR3 loop reads CSSSFTAGGLNTEAFF. CDR3 nucleotides: TGTTCCAGCAGCTTCACGGCAGGGGGTCTAAACACTGAAGCTTTCTTT.

The rearrangement joins TRBV6-5 to TRBJ1-1; 7 bases map to TRBD1. This CDR3 has 13 residues. CDR1 and CDR2 from the germline V gene are MNHEY and SVGAGI. Trimming took 9 bases from V and 6 from J; bases not matched to a gene: 10. Here the CDR3 reads CASLLTGESEAFF. The CDR3 DNA follows: TGTGCCAGTTTATTAACAGGGGAGTCTGAAGCTTTCTTT.

The chain couples TRBV9 to TRBJ1-2, with 11 positions matching TRBD1. The V gene's germline CDR1 is SGDLS and CDR2 YYNGEE. V lost 3 bases and J lost 7; bases outside the gene matches: 5. The CDR3 sequence is 14 residues long. This CDR3 reads CASSEGTGGVGYTF. For the CDR3, the DNA is TGTGCCAGCAGCGAAGGGACAGGGGGGGTTGGCTACACCTTC.

V and J are TRBV19 and TRBJ2-7; 9 nucleotides line up with TRBD2. Germline CDR1 is LNHDA and CDR2 is SQIVND (reference sequence). The junction had 10 bases not matched to a gene; V was cut back by 4 bases and J by 3 bases. CDR3 length: 16 amino acids. CDR3 residues: CASSTGTSQSFYEQYF. The CDR3 bases are TGTGCCAGTAGTACCGGGACTAGCCAAAGTTTCTACGAGCAGTACTTC.

This clone was picked up a small number of times. A far more abundant clone sits one base away, making this likely a read error. The chain carries TRBV12-5 and TRBJ2-1, with D perhaps TRBD1 (5 bases). The CDR3 runs to 15 residues. The germline CDR1 and CDR2 sequences are LGHNT and FRNRAP. With 8 bases removed from V and 1 base from J, the gap between germline ends came to 15 bases. In DNA form, the CDR3 reads TGTGCTAGTCGCCCCCGGGCAGGGTCCTACAATGAGCAGTTCTTC. Translation gives CASRPRAGSYNEQFF.

V is TRBV19 and J is TRBJ1-3, with D perhaps TRBD1 (6 bases). The CDR3 extends over 14 amino acids. CDR1 LNHDA and CDR2 SQIVND come from the germline V gene (reference sequence). Trimming pared 3 bases from V and 3 bases from J, leaving 9 bases between. The CDR3 here is CASSISDSGNTIYF. The CDR3 DNA is TGTGCCAGTAGTATCTCGGACAGTGGAAACACCATATATTTT.